This T cell receptor (beta chain) was observed in a study of human T cells and chemical hapten exposure. Background on the study: Alopecia areata, totalis or universalis affected patients who were mostly female.

This clonotype was found many times. Attachment of unique molecular identifiers to individual cDNA molecules was performed in the library. TCRdb re-analysed the RACE reads in MiXCR, keeping a single row per CDR3 protein. Among approximately 80,000 distinct CDR3 sequences listed, about 10% were seen once. Regarding time point: patch test 1, 2 weeks after DPC sensitization. Treatment given: therapeutic diphenylcyclopropenone sensitization with weekly scalp DPC. Between the trimmed V and J ends, which lost 5 bases and 4 bases, there was a span of 15 bases. The germline V gene encodes CDR1 DFQATT and CDR2 SNEGSKA (reference sequence). This CDR3 is built from 14 residues.

V and J are TRBV20-1 and TRBJ1-5; the D is unclear. This sample comprised whole blood, obtained in connection with sensitization to the hapten diphenylcyclopropenone (DPC). This sequence originates from a woman aged 50 to 65 with alopecia areata. Some clones in this sample may be carry-over from other donors' samples. CDR3 bases: TGCAGTGCTTATCCGGGATACACAAATCAGCCCCAGCATTTT. As protein: CSAYPGYTNQPQHF.